This T cell receptor beta chain came from a study of T cell responses to AZD1222 COVID-19 vaccine. Whole-study findings and limits: Elevations in Spike-specific TCR breadth and depth followed administration of two AZD1222 doses. Most donors were white British and more were female, and clonal diversity was possibly underestimated.

Regarding this clone: Antigen specificity is unknown.

This CDR3 has 15 amino acids. The germline V gene encodes CDR1 SGHRS and CDR2 YFSETQ. V lost 4 bases and J 4 bases, leaving 18 bases between the germline ends. The table came from immunoSEQ multiplex PCR; TCRdb's copy has only in-frame clones and leaves some out. The sample carries around 160,000 clones, approximately 91% recorded once. Material: peripheral blood, obtained on day 0 of AZD1222 vaccination. The V call is TRBV5-1, the J call TRBJ2-7; D is tentatively TRBD1 or TRBD2 (5 bases each). This clonotype was sampled from an adult in good health. The DNA of the CDR3 is TGCGCCAGCAGCCTCAGGGACGACCTACTTTACGAGCAGTACTTC. Translation: CASSLRDDLLYEQYF.